This T cell receptor (beta chain) was recovered during a study of immune heterogeneity within non-small cell lung tumors. TCR beta CDR3 regions came from multiplex PCR with 32 forward V and 13 reverse J primers. TCRdb processed the multiplex PCR reads anew with MiXCR; each CDR3 protein has one entry. This sample yields some 15,000 distinct CDR3 sequences, of which roughly 29% are seen a single time; approximately 16% belongs to the top ten. This clonotype was seen a few times. What it binds is unknown. Regarding the study as a whole: Correlation analysis showed that local T-cell clonality was moderately but significantly associated with local tumor mutational burden (R 0.3 to 0.4).

The template consisted of bulk tumor genomic DNA, with 600 ng used per sample. Primary tumors were biopsied several times each, far apart, intraoperatively. With untreated, newly diagnosed non-small cell lung cancer, the patients went on to undergo curative surgery. The sequence came from a woman between 50 and 59 years old with non-small cell lung cancer. The material sequenced was lung tumor tissue.

The CDR3 DNA is TGTGCCAGCAGCTTGAGACAGGATCAGCCCCAGCATTTT. Amino acid sequence: CASSLRQDQPQHF. V and J are TRBV7-2 and TRBJ1-5; D is perhaps TRBD1 (6 bases). V lost 3 bases and J 5 bases, leaving 8 bases between the germline ends. The CDR3 has 13 amino acids. Germline loops: CDR1 SGHTA, CDR2 FQGNSA.